This TCR beta chain appears in the sequencing data of a study of shared clonotypes between healthy human individuals. The protocol was immunoSEQ multiplex PCR, while the TCRdb copy is restricted to in-frame clones and leaves out a portion. The table includes hundreds of thousands of clones, roughly 80% detected once. This CDR3 has 16 residues. The junction had 9 bases not matched to a gene; V was cut back by 4 bases and J by 9 bases. The V gene's germline CDR1 is SGDLS and CDR2 YYNGEE. In its sample, this clone was seen many times. The receptor comes from a middle-aged woman in good health. Some clones in this sample may be carry-over from other donors' samples. Sequencing was carried out using PBMCs. This rearrangement joins TRBV9 to TRBJ2-1; 14 bases align to TRBD2. In DNA, the CDR3 is TGTGCCAGCAGCCCGGATGGGACTAGCGGGAGTTTTGAGCAGTTCTTC. Protein: CASSPDGTSGSFEQFF.